These T cell receptor beta chains were read from a single sample in a study of blood T cell repertoires in COVID-19. Some clones are missing from TCRdb's copy, which holds only in-frame ones; the method was immunoSEQ multiplex PCR. The sample records 200,000 to 300,000 clones, about nine tenths being singletons. The sequenced material came from peripheral blood. The receptors were sampled from a woman in her thirties or forties with acute or convalescent COVID-19. CDR3s include the opening cysteine and the closing phenylalanine or tryptophan. The D gene is left open where the match is weak. Clone size is not always given. Where it is, it says once, few, many or a class for expanded clones.

>.|TRBJ2-5|few|TRBV5-1
TGCGCCAGCAGCTTAGATGGTAGCAGCGAAGAGACCCAGTACTTC
CASSLDGSSEETQYF
>.|TRBJ1-1|once|TRBV10-2
TGCGCCAGCGTCCAAGTAGTGGGGCAGGGAAGGGGAGGCGTAAAATTCAACACTGAAGCTTTCTTT
CASVQVVGQGRGGVKFNTEAFF
>TRBD1|TRBJ1-4|.|TRBV5-1
TGCGCCAGCAGCTTAGACAGGGGTGAAAAACTGTTTTTT
CASSLDRGEKLFF
>.|TRBJ1-1|.|TRBV11-2
TGTGCCAGCAGCTTATGGCAGGCCAGACCACCCATCATGAACACTGAAGCTTTCTTT
CASSLWQARPPIMNTEAFF
>.|TRBJ1-5|.|TRBV29-1
TGCAGCGTTGCGATTTCGAGGGCCGGAGAGCCCCAGCATTTT
CSVAISRAGEPQHF
>.|TRBJ1-1|.|TRBV7-2
TGTGCCAGCAGCTTAGAGGTCGGGGAAGCTTTCTTT
CASSLEVGEAFF
>TRBD1|TRBJ2-6|.|TRBV7-3
TGTGCCAGCAGCTTAGCTGGACAGGGGGCGGCTGGGGCCAACGTCCTGACTTTC
CASSLAGQGAAGANVLTF
>.|TRBJ1-5|.|TRBV19
TGTGCCAGTAGTCTCCGACAGGAGAATAGCAATCAGCCCCAGCATTTT
CASSLRQENSNQPQHF
>.|TRBJ1-2|once|TRBV18
TGTGCCAGCTCACCCCCCTCCCAGGGCACCTATGGCTACACCTTC
CASSPPSQGTYGYTF
>.|TRBJ2-5|.|TRBV18
TGTGCCAGCTCACCGCCAAACGGCCAAGAGACCCAGTACTTC
CASSPPNGQETQYF
>TRBD1|TRBJ2-2|once|TRBV7-9
TGTGCCACTACAGGGGCAATGAACACCGGGGAGCTGTTTTTT
CATTGAMNTGELFF
>.|TRBJ1-2|.|TRBV11-2
TGTGCCAGCAGCTTAGAGAGGGGGTTGTCGGGTGGCTACACCTTC
CASSLERGLSGGYTF
>TRBD2|TRBJ2-2|.|TRBV4-1
TGCGCCAGCAGCCAAGTCGCGGGGGGCGACACCGGGGAGCTGTTTTTT
CASSQVAGGDTGELFF
>.|TRBJ1-5|few|TRBV7-2
TGTGCCAGCAGCACCTCGCTAAGCAATCAGCCCCAGCATTTT
CASSTSLSNQPQHF
>TRBD2|TRBJ2-5|.|TRBV2
TGTGCCAGCAGGTCCGGGACTAGCTTCCAGACCCAGTACTTC
CASRSGTSFQTQYF
>.|TRBJ1-2|.|TRBV27
TGTGCCAGCAGGGCCGGGGGGTACTATGGCTACACCTTC
CASRAGGYYGYTF
>.|TRBJ1-2|.|TRBV3-1/TRBV3-2
TGTGCCAGCAGCCCCGGGGGGAGGCGGGATGGCTACACCTTC
CASSPGGRRDGYTF
>TRBD1|TRBJ1-1|.|TRBV2
TGTGCCAGCAGGGATAGGACAGGGGGGACCACTGAAGCTTTCTTT
CASRDRTGGTTEAFF
>.|TRBJ1-6|.|TRBV30
TGTGCCTGGGGCAGGGATAATTCACCCCTCCACTTT
CAWGRDNSPLHF
>TRBD1|TRBJ1-1|.|TRBV2
TGTGCCAGCAGTGGGGACAGGGGGGGAAGTACTGAAGCTTTCTTT
CASSGDRGGSTEAFF
>TRBD2|TRBJ2-1|.|TRBV27
TGTGCCAGCAGTTTAGCGGGGGGGTTTGTTAATGAGCAGTTCTTC
CASSLAGGFVNEQFF
>.|TRBJ2-1|.|TRBV27
TGTGCCAGCAGTTTATCGGCATTTCTAGACTACAATGAGCAGTTCTTC
CASSLSAFLDYNEQFF
>.|TRBJ1-6|.|TRBV20-1
TGCAGTGCTAGTTTTCCCCCCCGGATCGAGGGTTCACCCCTCCACTTT
CSASFPPRIEGSPLHF
>.|TRBJ2-3|.|TRBV4-1
TGCGCCAGCAGCCAAGTACCAGGGCCGAGCACAGATACGCAGTATTTT
CASSQVPGPSTDTQYF
>.|TRBJ1-5|.|TRBV27
TGTGCCAGCAGTTCCTTCGGCAATCAGCCCCAGCATTTT
CASSSFGNQPQHF
>.|TRBJ1-5|.|TRBV21-1
TGTGCCAGCAGCAAAGAAAGGGGAAGCAATCAGCCCCAGCATTTT
CASSKERGSNQPQHF
>.|TRBJ2-3|.|TRBV7-8
TGTGCCAGCAGCTTAGGACTCTGGGATACGCAGTATTTT
CASSLGLWDTQYF
>TRBD2|TRBJ2-5|.|TRBV5-4
TGTGCCAGCAGCTCTGGACAGCGGGGGGAACAAGAGACCCAGTACTTC
CASSSGQRGEQETQYF
>.|TRBJ1-2|.|TRBV29-1
TGCAGCGTTGACAGGGCATCTAACTATGGCTACACCTTC
CSVDRASNYGYTF
>.|TRBJ1-1|.|TRBV5-1
TGCGCCAGCAGCTGGTGGCCGGACACCCGGAACACTGAAGCTTTCTTT
CASSWWPDTRNTEAFF
>TRBD1|TRBJ1-6|.|TRBV6-5
TGTGCCAGCAGCGGAAAACAGGGGGGTGGTTCACCCCTCCACTTT
CASSGKQGGGSPLHF
>.|TRBJ1-6|.|TRBV30
TGTGCCTGGACAGGCAGTTATAATTCACCCCTCCACTTT
CAWTGSYNSPLHF
>.|TRBJ2-3|.|TRBV7-9
TGTGCCAGCAGCTTAGGGCTAGCGCAAGATACGCAGTATTTT
CASSLGLAQDTQYF
>TRBD1|TRBJ1-6|few|TRBV9
TGTGCCAGCAGCGTGGCGACAGGGGGAAGTAATTCACCCCTCCACTTT
CASSVATGGSNSPLHF
>.|TRBJ2-1|.|TRBV27
TGTGCCAGCAGTTCTGACAGCTCCTACAATGAGCAGTTCTTC
CASSSDSSYNEQFF